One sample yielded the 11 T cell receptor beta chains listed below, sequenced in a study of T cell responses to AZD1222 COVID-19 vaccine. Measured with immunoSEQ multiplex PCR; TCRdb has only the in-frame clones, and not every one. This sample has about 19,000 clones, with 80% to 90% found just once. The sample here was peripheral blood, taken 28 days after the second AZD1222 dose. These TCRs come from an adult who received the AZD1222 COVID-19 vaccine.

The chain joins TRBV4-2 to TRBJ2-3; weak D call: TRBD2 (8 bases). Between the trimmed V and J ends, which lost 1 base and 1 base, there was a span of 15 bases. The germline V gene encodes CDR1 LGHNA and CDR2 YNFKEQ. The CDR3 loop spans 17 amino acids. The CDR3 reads CASSQAGSGTGTDTQYF. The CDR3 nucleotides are TGTGCCAGCAGCCAAGCGGGTAGCGGGACAGGCACAGATACGCAGTATTTT.

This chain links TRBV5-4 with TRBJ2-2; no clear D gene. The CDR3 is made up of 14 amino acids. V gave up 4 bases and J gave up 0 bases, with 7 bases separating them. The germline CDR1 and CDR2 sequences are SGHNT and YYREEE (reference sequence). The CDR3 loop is CASSLSTNTGELFF. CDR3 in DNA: TGTGCCAGCAGCCTGTCAACGAACACCGGGGAGCTGTTTTTT.

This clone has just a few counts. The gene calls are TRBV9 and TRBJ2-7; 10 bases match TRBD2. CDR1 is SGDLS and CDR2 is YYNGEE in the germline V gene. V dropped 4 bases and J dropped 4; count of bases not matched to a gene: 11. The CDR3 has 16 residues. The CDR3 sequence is CASSPSWLAGVYEQYF. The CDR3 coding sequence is TGTGCCAGCAGCCCCTCCTGGCTAGCGGGGGTGTACGAGCAGTACTTC. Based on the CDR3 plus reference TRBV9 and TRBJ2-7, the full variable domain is DSGVTQTPKHLITATGQRVTLRCSPRSGDLSVYWYQQSLDQGLQFLIQYYNGEERAKGNILERFSAQQFPDLHSELNLSSLELGDSALYFCASSPSWLAGVYEQYFGPGTRLTVT.

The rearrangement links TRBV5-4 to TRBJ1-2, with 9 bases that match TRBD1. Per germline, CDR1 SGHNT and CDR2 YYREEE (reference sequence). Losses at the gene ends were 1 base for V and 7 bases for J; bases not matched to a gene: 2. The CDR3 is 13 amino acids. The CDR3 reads CASSLTGGGGYTF. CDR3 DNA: TGTGCCAGCAGCTTGACAGGGGGCGGTGGCTACACCTTC.

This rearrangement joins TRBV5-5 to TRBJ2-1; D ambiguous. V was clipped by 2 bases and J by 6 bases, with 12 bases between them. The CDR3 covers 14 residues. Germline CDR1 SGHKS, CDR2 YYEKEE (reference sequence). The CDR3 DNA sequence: TGTGCCAGCAGCTTACAGCCTTTGGGCAATGAGCAGTTCTTC. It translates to CASSLQPLGNEQFF.

This chain's CDR3 is CASSLQGRTGELFF. Written as DNA, the CDR3 is TGTGCCAGCAGTCTACAGGGGAGGACCGGGGAGCTGTTTTTT. The chain carries TRBV5-6 and TRBJ2-2; possibly TRBD1 for D (7 bases). CDR1 and CDR2 from the germline V gene are SGHDT and YYEEEE. The CDR3 has 14 residues. The ends were cut back, 5 bases at V and 5 bases at J, with 13 bases in the middle. The whole variable domain, remainder taken from reference TRBV5-6 and TRBJ2-2, is DAGVTQSPTHLIKTRGQQVTLRCSPKSGHDTVSWYQQALGQGPQFIFQYYEEEERQRGNFPDRFSGHQFPNYSSELNVNALLLGDSALYLCASSLQGRTGELFFGEGSRLTVL.

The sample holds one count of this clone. Here the CDR3 DNA reads TGTGCCAGCAGCTCAACCAGGGGTTCTCGCGAGCAGTACTTC. Protein: CASSSTRGSREQYF. J is TRBJ2-7 and V is TRBV5-6, with a weak D call TRBD1 (6 bases). The V and J ends lost 3 bases and 6 bases respectively, with 16 bases between them. Per germline, CDR1 SGHDT and CDR2 YYEEEE. This CDR3 contains 14 residues.

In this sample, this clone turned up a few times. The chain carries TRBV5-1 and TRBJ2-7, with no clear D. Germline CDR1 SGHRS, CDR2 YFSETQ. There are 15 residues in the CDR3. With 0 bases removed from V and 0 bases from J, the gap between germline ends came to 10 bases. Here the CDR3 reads CASSLARSYSYEQYF. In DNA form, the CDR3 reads TGCGCCAGCAGCTTGGCCCGCAGTTACTCCTACGAGCAGTACTTC.

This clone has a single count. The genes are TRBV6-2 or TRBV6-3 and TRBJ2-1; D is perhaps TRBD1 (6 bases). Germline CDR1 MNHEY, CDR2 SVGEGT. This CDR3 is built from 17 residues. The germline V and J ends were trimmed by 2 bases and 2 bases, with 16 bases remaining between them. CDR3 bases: TGTGCCAGCAGTTACCCATGGGGGACACGGACCTACAATGAGCAGTTCTTC. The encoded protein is CASSYPWGTRTYNEQFF.

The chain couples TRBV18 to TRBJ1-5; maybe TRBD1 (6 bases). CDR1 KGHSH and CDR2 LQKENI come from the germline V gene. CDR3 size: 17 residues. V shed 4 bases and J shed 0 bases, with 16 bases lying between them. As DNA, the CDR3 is TGTGCCAGCTCACGCCCACAGGGTAGGGATAGCAATCAGCCCCAGCATTTT. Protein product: CASSRPQGRDSNQPQHF.

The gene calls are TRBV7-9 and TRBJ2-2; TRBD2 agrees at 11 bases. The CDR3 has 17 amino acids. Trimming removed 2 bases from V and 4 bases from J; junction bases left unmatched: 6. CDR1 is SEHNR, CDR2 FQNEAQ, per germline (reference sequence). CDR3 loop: CASSLLGTSGFTGELFF. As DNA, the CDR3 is TGTGCCAGCAGCTTACTGGGGACTAGCGGCTTCACCGGGGAGCTGTTTTTT.